The text below deals with one TCR beta chain. Repertoires were generated with immunoSEQ multiplex PCR, while TCRdb's copy carries only in-frame clones and drops some. The profile shows over 70,000 clones, about 87% of them singletons. The sample is drawn from a study of siplizumab effects on memory and regulatory T cells. V lost 5 bases and J lost 2; bases outside the gene matches: 2. Germline V gene lookup returns CDR1 MNHNS and CDR2 SASEGT. CDR3 size: 15 residues. The sequence was collected from a human donor in good health. The chain uses TRBV6-1 and TRBJ2-5, with 13 bases lining up with TRBD2. What was sequenced was CD4+ T cells sorted from blood. The CDR3 loop is CASSTLAGGQETQYF. DNA of the CDR3: TGTGCCAGCAGTACACTAGCGGGAGGGCAAGAGACCCAGTACTTC.